Given below is one TCR beta chain in context. Deletions cut 5 bases from V and 3 bases from J, with 17 bases between. The CDR3 extends over 16 amino acids. Looked up from germline, CDR1 is MDHEN and CDR2 is SYDVKM. The data belong to a study of control samples from healthy donors and cancer patients. The protocol was immunoSEQ multiplex PCR, while the TCRdb copy is restricted to in-frame clones and leaves out a portion. This sample has about 410,000 clones; approximately 92% occur once, and the top ten carry over 5.5%. The chain recombines TRBV28 with TRBJ1-5; D gene ambiguous. The sequence was collected from a man aged 35 to 55 with head and neck cancer. Sequencing input: PBMCs. This CDR3 reads CASSLGILRTNQPQHF. Here the CDR3 DNA reads TGTGCCAGCAGTCTCGGAATCCTTAGGACCAATCAGCCCCAGCATTTT.